Each of the 9 T cell receptor beta chains below was sequenced from the same sample in a study of blood T cell repertoires in COVID-19. Only in-frame clones appear in the TCRdb table, and some are missing; sequencing was by immunoSEQ multiplex PCR. The table lists 110,000 or so clones, about 84% of them singletons. Sequencing used peripheral blood. These receptors all come from a man aged 45-65 years with acute or convalescent COVID-19.

The chain uses TRBV11-2 and TRBJ2-7, with a tentative D call TRBD2 (5 bases). The V gene's germline CDR1 is SGHAT and CDR2 FQNNGV. This CDR3 region has 15 residues. V gave up 2 bases and J gave up 3 bases, with 14 bases separating them. The CDR3 DNA follows: TGTGCCAGCAGCTTACAGTTACTAGGAGACTACGAGCAGTACTTC. As protein: CASSLQLLGDYEQYF.

This rearrangement joins TRBV2 to TRBJ2-2, with D possibly matching TRBD2 (6 bases). CDR1 and CDR2 (germline): SNHLY, FYNNEI. The CDR3 length is 14 residues. Trimming took 6 bases from V and 1 from J, leaving 9 bases between them. The CDR3 region has the DNA TGTGCCAGCAGGGAGCGGGTGAACACCGGGGAGCTGTTTTTT. The encoded protein is CASRERVNTGELFF. Variable domain in full (rest from reference TRBV2 and TRBJ2-2): EPEVTQTPSHQVTQMGQEVILRCVPISNHLYFYWYRQILGQKVEFLVSFYNNEISEKSEIFDDQFSVERPDGSNFTLKIRSTKLEDSAMYFCASRERVNTGELFFGEGSRLTVL.

The chain has TRBV6-6 and TRBJ1-5, with 9 nucleotides matching TRBD1. From germline, CDR1 is MNHNY and CDR2 SVGAGI (reference sequence). CDR3 size: 14 residues. Trimming cost V 2 bases and J 7 bases; bases outside gene matches: 3. CDR3 amino acids: CASSYMDRGQPQHF. The CDR3 DNA sequence: TGTGCCAGCAGTTACATGGACAGGGGACAGCCCCAGCATTTT.

The V gene is TRBV5-4, the J gene TRBJ2-1; TRBD2 might be the D (6 bases). V lost 4 bases to trimming and J lost 8 bases, with 19 bases between them. CDR1 SGHNT and CDR2 YYREEE come from the germline V gene (reference sequence). The CDR3 is 15 amino acids. CDR3 region: CASSQVGGRIDEQFF. The CDR3, as DNA: TGTGCCAGCAGCCAGGTGGGGGGTCGTATAGATGAGCAGTTCTTC.

This rearrangement joins TRBV6-4 to TRBJ2-2; 10 bases are a match to TRBD1. From germline, CDR1 is MRHNA and CDR2 SNTAGT. V was clipped by 6 bases and J by 5 bases; unmatched bases: 3. CDR3 length equals 14 residues. The CDR3 sequence is CASRPGQGTGELFF. The DNA of the CDR3 is TGTGCCAGCAGACCGGGACAGGGGACCGGGGAGCTGTTTTTT.

The chain carries TRBV30 and TRBJ1-6; D is unresolved. Trimming stripped 0 bases from V and 8 bases from J, with 11 bases between. This CDR3 has 14 amino acids. The germline CDR1 and CDR2 sequences are GTSNPN and SVGIG (reference sequence). The CDR3 reads CAWSVFTDYSPLHF. CDR3 DNA: TGTGCCTGGAGTGTGTTTACGGACTATTCACCCCTCCACTTT.

This clone came up many times. V is TRBV6-5 and J is TRBJ1-5; a weak D match, TRBD1 (6 bases). Germline V gene data show CDR1 as MNHEY and CDR2 as SVGAGI. CDR3 size: 12 residues. The ends were cut back, 4 bases at V and 8 bases at J, with 9 bases in the middle. This CDR3 is CASSSSGEPQHF. CDR3 sequence (DNA): TGTGCCAGCAGTTCCTCAGGGGAGCCCCAGCATTTT.

The chain is built from TRBV19 and TRBJ2-1, with 7 bases aligning to TRBD2. Trimming at V came to 0 bases and at J to 8 bases, leaving 22 bases not matched to a gene. The CDR3 extends over 20 amino acids. Germline values: CDR1 LNHDA, CDR2 SQIVND (reference sequence). CDR3 in amino acids: CASSIEGLGGTMRGKHEQFF. The CDR3 DNA reads as TGTGCCAGTAGTATAGAGGGCCTCGGGGGTACGATGCGGGGGAAGCATGAGCAGTTCTTC.

On this clone itself: Distinct nucleotide sequences in the sample also encode this CDR3. This chain uses TRBV9 with TRBJ2-4, with a possible D match to TRBD2 (6 bases). The CDR3 extends over 13 amino acids. Per the germline V gene, CDR1 is SGDLS and CDR2 is YYNGEE. V gave up 0 bases and J gave up 8 bases, with 9 bases separating them. The CDR3 DNA reads as TGTGCCAGCAGCGTAGCAGGAGGGGACATTCAGTACTTC. It encodes CASSVAGGDIQYF.